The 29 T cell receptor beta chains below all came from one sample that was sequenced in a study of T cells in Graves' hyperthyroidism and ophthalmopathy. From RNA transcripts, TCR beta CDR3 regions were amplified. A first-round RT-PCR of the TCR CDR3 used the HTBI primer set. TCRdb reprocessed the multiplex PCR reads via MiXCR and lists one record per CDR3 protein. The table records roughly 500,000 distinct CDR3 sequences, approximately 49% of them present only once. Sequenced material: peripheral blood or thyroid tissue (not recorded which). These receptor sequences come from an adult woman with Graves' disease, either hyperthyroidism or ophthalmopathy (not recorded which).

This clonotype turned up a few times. The CDR3 coding sequence is TGTGCCAGCAGTCACCGGGACCGGATCGGGGAGCTGTTTTTT. It is translated as CASSHRDRIGELFF. The J gene is TRBJ2-2, the V gene TRBV6-5, with D perhaps given as TRBD1 or TRBD2 (5 bases each). Germline CDR1 reads MNHEY; CDR2 reads SVGAGI. This CDR3 contains 14 residues. V dropped 5 bases and J dropped 7 bases, with 14 bases sitting between them.

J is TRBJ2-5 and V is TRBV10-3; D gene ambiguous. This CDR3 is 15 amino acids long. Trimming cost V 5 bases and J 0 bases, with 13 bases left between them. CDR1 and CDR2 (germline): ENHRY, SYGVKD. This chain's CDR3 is CAISLRGSYQETQYF. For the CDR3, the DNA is TGTGCCATCAGTTTGAGAGGATCGTACCAAGAGACCCAGTACTTC.

CDR3 in amino acids: CASSLVASGQDTQYF. In DNA form, the CDR3 reads TGTGCCAGCAGCTTAGTGGCTAGCGGCCAGGATACGCAGTATTTT. The V and J genes are TRBV7-2 and TRBJ2-3; 7 nucleotides match TRBD2. After removal of 1 base from V and 6 bases from J, the junction contained 7 bases not matched to a gene. Germline values: CDR1 SGHTA, CDR2 FQGNSA. The CDR3 consists of 15 residues.

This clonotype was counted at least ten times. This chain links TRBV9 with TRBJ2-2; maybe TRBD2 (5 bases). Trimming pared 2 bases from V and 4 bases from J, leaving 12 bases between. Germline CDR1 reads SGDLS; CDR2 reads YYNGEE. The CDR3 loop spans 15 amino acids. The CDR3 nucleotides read TGTGCCAGCAGCGTGGGCGGGTTGGGCACCGGGGAGCTGTTTTTT. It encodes CASSVGGLGTGELFF.

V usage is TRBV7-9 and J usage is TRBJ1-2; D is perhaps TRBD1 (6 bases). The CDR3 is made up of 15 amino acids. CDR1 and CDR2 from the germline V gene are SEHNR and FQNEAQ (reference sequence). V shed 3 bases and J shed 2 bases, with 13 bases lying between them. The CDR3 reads CASSFLRDNNYGYTF. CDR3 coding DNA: TGTGCCAGCAGCTTTCTTCGGGACAACAACTATGGCTACACCTTC. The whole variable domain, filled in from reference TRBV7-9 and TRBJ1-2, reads DTGVSQNPRHKITKRGQNVTFRCDPISEHNRLYWYRQTLGQGPEFLTYFQNEAQLEKSRLLSDRFSAERPKGSFSTLEIQRTEQGDSAMYLCASSFLRDNNYGYTFGSGTRLTVV.

CDR3 in amino acids: CATSRDIGYRETQHF. The CDR3 DNA reads TGTGCCACCAGCAGAGATATAGGGTATCGAGAGACCCAGCATTTT. J is TRBJ1-5 and V is TRBV15; D is undetermined. This CDR3 spans 15 amino acids. V shed 0 bases and J shed 11 bases, with 17 bases lying between them. Germline assignment: CDR1 LNHNV and CDR2 YYDKDF (reference sequence).

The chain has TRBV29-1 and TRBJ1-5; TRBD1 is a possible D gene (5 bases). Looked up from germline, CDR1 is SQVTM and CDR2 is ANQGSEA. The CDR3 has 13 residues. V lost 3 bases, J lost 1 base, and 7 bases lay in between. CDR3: CSVDSGSNQPQHF. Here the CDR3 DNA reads TGCAGCGTTGACTCAGGGAGCAATCAGCCCCAGCATTTT.

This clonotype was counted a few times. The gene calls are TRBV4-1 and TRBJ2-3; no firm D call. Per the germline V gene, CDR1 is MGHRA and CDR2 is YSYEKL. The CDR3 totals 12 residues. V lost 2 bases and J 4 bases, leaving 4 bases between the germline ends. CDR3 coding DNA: TGCGCCAGCAGCCAACCGGCAGATACGCAGTATTTT. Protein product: CASSQPADTQYF.

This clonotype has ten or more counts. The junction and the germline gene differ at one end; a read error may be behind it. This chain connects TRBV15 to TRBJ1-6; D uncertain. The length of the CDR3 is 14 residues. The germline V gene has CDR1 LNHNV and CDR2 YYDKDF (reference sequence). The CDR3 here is CATSSIPDQVPRHF. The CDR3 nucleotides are TGTGCCACCAGCAGTATACCCGACCAGGTTCCCCGCCACTTT.

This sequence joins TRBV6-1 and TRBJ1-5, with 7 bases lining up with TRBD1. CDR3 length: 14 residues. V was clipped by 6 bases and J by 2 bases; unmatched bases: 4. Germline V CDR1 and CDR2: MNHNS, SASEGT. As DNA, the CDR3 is TGTGCCAGCAGACCAACAGGGGGCAATCAGCCCCAGCATTTT. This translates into CASRPTGGNQPQHF.

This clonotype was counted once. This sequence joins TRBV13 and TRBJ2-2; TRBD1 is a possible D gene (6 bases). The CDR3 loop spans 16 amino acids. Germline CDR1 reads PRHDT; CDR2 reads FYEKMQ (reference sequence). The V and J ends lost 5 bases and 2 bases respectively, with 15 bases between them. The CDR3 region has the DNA TGTGCCAGCAGCCAATCTCCGACAGGAAACACCGGGGAGCTGTTTTTT. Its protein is CASSQSPTGNTGELFF.

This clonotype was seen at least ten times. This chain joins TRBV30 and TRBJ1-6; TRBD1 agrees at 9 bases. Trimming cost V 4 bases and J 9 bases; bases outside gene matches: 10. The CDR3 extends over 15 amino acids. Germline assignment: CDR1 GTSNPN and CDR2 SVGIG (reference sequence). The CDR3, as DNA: TGTGCCTGGACCCTACCGGGACAGGGTCTTTCACCCCTCCACTTT. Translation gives CAWTLPGQGLSPLHF.

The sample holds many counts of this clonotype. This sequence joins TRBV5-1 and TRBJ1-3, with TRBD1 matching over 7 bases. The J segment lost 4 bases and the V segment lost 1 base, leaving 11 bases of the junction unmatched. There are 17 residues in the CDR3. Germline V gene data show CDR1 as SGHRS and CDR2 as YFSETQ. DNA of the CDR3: TGCGCCAGCAGCTTGTTCCAGGGAACAGGGGAAGGAAACACCATATATTTT. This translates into CASSLFQGTGEGNTIYF.

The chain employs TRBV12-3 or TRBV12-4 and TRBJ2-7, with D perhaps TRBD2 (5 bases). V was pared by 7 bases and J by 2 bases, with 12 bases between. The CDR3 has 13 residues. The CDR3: CASNNSGTYEQYF. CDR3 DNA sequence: TGTGCCAGCAATAACTCCGGGACCTACGAGCAGTACTTC.

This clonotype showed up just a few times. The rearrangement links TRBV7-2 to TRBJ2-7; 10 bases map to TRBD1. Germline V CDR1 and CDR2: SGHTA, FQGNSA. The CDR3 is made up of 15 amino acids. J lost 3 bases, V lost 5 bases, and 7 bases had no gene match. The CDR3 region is CASSNPGQGIYEQYF. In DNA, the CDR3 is TGTGCCAGCAGCAACCCGGGACAGGGGATCTACGAGCAGTACTTC.

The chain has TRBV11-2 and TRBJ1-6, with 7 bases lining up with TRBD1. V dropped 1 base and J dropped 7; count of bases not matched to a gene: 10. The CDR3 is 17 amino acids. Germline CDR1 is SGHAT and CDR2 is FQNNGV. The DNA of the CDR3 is TGTGCCAGCAGCTTAGGTCCATTGGGACAGTTGAATTCACCCCTCCACTTT. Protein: CASSLGPLGQLNSPLHF.

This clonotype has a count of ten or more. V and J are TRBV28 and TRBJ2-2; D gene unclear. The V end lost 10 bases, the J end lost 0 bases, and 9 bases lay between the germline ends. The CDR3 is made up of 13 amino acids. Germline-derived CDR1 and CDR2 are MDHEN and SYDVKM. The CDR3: CATSGPNTGELFF. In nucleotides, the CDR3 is TGTGCCACCTCCGGACCGAACACCGGGGAGCTGTTTTTT. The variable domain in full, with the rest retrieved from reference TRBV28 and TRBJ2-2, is DVKVTQSSRYLVKRTGEKVFLECVQDMDHENMFWYRQDPGLGLRLIYFSYDVKMKEKGDIPEGYSVSREKKERFSLILESASTNQTSMYLCATSGPNTGELFFGEGSRLTVL.

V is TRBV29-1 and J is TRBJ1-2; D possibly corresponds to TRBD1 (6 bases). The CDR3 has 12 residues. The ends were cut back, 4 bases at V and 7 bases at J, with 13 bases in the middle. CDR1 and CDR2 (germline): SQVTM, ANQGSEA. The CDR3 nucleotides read TGCAGCGTTGCTGGGGCAGGGGCTGGCTACACCTTC. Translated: CSVAGAGAGYTF.

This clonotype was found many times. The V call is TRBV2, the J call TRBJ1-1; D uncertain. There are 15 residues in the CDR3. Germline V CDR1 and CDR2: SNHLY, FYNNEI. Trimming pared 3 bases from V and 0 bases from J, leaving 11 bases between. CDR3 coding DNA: TGTGCCAGCAGTGATCCAGGAAGGATGAACACTGAAGCTTTCTTT. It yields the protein CASSDPGRMNTEAFF.

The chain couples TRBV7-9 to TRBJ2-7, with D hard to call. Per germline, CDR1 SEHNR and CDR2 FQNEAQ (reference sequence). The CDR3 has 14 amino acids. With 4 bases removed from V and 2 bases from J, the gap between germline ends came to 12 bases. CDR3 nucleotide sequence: TGTGCCAGCAGCTCCGGAACAGCCGCCTACGAGCAGTACTTC. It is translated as CASSSGTAAYEQYF. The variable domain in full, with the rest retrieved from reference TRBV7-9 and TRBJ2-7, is DTGVSQNPRHKITKRGQNVTFRCDPISEHNRLYWYRQTLGQGPEFLTYFQNEAQLEKSRLLSDRFSAERPKGSFSTLEIQRTEQGDSAMYLCASSSGTAAYEQYFGPGTRLTVT.

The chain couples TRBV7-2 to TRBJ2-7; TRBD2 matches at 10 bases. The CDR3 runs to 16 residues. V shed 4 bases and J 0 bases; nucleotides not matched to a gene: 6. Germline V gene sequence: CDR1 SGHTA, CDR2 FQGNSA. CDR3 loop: CASSSISGGLSYEQYF. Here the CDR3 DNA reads TGTGCCAGCAGCTCGATTAGCGGGGGGCTCTCCTACGAGCAGTACTTC.

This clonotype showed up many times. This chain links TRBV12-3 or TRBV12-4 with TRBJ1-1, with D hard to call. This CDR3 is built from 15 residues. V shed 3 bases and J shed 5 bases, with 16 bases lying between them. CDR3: CASSFFVRSGTEAFF. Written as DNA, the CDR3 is TGTGCCAGCAGTTTTTTTGTAAGGTCGGGGACTGAAGCTTTCTTT.

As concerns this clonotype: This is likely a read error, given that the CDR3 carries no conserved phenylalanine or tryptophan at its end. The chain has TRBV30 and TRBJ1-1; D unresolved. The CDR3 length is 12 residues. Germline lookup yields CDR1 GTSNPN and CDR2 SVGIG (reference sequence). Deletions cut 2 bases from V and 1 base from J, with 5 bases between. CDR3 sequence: CAWSQGNTEAFS. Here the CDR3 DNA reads TGTGCCTGGAGTCAAGGGAACACTGAAGCTTTCTCT.

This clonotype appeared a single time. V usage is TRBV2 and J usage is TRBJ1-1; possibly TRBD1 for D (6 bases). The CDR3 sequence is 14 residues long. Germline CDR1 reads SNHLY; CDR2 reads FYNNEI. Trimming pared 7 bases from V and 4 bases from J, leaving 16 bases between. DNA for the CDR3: TGTGCCAGCACCATGGGTAGGGGGATCACTGAAGCTTTCTTT. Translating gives CASTMGRGITEAFF.

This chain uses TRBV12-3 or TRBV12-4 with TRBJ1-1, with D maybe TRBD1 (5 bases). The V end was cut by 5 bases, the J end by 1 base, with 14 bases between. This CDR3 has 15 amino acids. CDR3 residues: CASSPRGLSNTEAFF. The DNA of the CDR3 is TGTGCCAGCAGTCCCCGGGGACTGTCGAACACTGAAGCTTTCTTT.

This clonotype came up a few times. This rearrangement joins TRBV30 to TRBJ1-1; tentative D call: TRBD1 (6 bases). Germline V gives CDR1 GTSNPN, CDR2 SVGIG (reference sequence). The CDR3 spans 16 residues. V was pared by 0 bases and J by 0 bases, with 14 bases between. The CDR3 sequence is CAWSVQPRGMNTEAFF. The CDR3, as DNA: TGTGCCTGGAGTGTACAACCGAGGGGGATGAACACTGAAGCTTTCTTT.

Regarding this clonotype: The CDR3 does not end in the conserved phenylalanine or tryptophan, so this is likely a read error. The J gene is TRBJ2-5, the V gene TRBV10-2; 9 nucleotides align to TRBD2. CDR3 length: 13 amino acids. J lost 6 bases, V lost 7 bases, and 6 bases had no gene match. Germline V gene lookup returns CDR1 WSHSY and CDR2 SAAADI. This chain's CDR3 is CASTVAGAQTQYL. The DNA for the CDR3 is TGCGCCAGCACAGTAGCGGGAGCCCAGACCCAGTACTTA.

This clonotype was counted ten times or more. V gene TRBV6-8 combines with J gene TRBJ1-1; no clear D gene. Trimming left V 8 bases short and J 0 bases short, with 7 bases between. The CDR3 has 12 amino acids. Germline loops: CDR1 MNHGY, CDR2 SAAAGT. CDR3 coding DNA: TGTGCCAGCCCGACACTGAACACTGAAGCTTTCTTT. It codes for CASPTLNTEAFF.

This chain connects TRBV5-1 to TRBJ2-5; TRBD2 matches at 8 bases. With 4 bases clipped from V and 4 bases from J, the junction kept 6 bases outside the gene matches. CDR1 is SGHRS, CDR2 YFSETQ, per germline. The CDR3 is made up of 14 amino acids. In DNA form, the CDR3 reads TGCGCCAGCAGCCCCCGGAGCGGGAGAGAGACCCAGTACTTC. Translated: CASSPRSGRETQYF.